Below are 2 T cell receptor beta chains sequenced from a single sample in a study of cytomegalovirus exposure and HLA in healthy donors. The PCR had 60 Vbeta and 13 Jbeta primers. TCRdb's table, derived via immunoSEQ multiplex PCR, lists solely in-frame clones and lacks some. The data hold approximately 180,000 clones, with about 13% observed a single time. Sequencing input: PBMCs. Source of these receptors: a man aged 45-60 years in good health and CMV-seropositive.

The sample holds a few counts of this clone. This sequence joins TRBV6-6 and TRBJ1-1, with D possibly TRBD1 on 5 matching bases. V was pared by 7 bases and J by 1 base, with 13 bases between. Germline values: CDR1 MNHNY, CDR2 SVGAGI (reference sequence). The CDR3 is 14 amino acids. The CDR3 reads CASNLGQPNTEAFF. The CDR3 DNA sequence: TGTGCCAGCAATTTGGGGCAGCCGAACACTGAAGCTTTCTTT.

V is TRBV4-1 and J is TRBJ1-5; the D gene is possibly TRBD1 (5 bases). Trimming took 4 bases from V and 4 from J, leaving 8 bases between them. CDR3 length equals 13 residues. CDR1 MGHRA and CDR2 YSYEKL come from the germline V gene. The CDR3 nucleotides are TGCGCCAGCAGCCCAGGGCTTAATCAGCCCCAGCATTTT. Amino acids: CASSPGLNQPQHF.